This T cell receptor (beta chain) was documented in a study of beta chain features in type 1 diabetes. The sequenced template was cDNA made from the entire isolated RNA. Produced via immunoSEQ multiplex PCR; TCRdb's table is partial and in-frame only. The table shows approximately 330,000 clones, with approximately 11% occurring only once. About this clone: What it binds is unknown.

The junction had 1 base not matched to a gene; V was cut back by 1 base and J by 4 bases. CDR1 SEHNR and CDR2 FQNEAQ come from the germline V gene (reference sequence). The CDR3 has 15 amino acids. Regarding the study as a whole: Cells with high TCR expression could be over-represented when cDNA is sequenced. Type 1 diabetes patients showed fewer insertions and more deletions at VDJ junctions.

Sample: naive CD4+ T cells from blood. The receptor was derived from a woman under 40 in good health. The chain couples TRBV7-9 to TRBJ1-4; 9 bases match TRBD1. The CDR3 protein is CASSLGDRDNEKLFF. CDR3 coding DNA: TGTGCCAGCAGCTTAGGGGACAGGGATAATGAAAAACTGTTTTTT.